These 18 T cell receptor beta chains were all obtained from the same sample, sequenced in a study of vaccination and CD4 T cells after COVID-19. Their specific antigens are unknown. Specified treatment: roughly nine-day PBMC culture with coronavirus spike peptide pools or control peptides (ViraFEST assay). Cultured CD4+ T-cell DNA underwent Oncomine TCR Beta short-read sequencing. One entry per CDR3 protein, called by TCRdb with MiXCR from the PCR reads. This table has some 14,000 distinct CDR3 sequences, around 40% appearing once. The source material was CD4+ T cells from blood, cultured in vitro, sampled after SARS-CoV-2 vaccination. These receptors all come from a human donor who had recovered from COVID-19.

The genes are TRBV28 and TRBJ2-1; 8 bases agree with TRBD2. The CDR3 runs to 16 residues. In germline, CDR1 is MDHEN, CDR2 SYDVKM. Unmatched junction bases numbered 7, after V lost 6 bases and J lost 0 bases. This CDR3 is CASRKLAESSYNEQFF. The CDR3 region has the DNA TGTGCCAGCAGAAAACTAGCGGAGAGCTCCTACAATGAGCAGTTCTTC.

DNA for the CDR3: TGTGCCACCAGCAGCGGACTAGCGGGAGATCTAAACTACAATGAGCAGTTCTTC. Its translation: CATSSGLAGDLNYNEQFF. The V gene is TRBV15, the J gene TRBJ2-1, with TRBD2 matching 13 bases. Germline assignment: CDR1 LNHNV and CDR2 YYDKDF (reference sequence). The CDR3 has 18 amino acids. V lost 3 bases to trimming and J lost 3 bases; unmatched junction nucleotides: 8.

This clonotype was seen just once. V and J are TRBV20-1 and TRBJ2-1; a possible D gene is TRBD1 (5 bases). Per germline, CDR1 DFQATT and CDR2 SNEGSKA (reference sequence). V dropped 3 bases and J dropped 0 bases, with 12 bases sitting between them. CDR3 length: 15 residues. The CDR3 protein is CSARGPTTSYNEQFF. CDR3 DNA: TGCAGTGCTAGGGGGCCTACGACCTCCTACAATGAGCAGTTCTTC.

The rearrangement joins TRBV20-1 to TRBJ1-1; possible D gene TRBD1, 5 bases. Deletions cut 2 bases from V and 9 bases from J, with 31 bases between. Germline CDR1 is DFQATT and CDR2 is SNEGSKA (reference sequence). CDR3 length equals 18 residues. Written as DNA, the CDR3 is TGCAGTGCTAGACCGCAATTTATCCGGGACCCCTCTTTTCGAAAAGCTTTCTTT. Residues: CSARPQFIRDPSFRKAFF.

The chain is built from TRBV20-1 and TRBJ1-4; no clear D. CDR3 size: 14 residues. The V end was cut by 0 bases, the J end by 8 bases, with 13 bases between. In germline, CDR1 is DFQATT, CDR2 SNEGSKA (reference sequence). DNA for the CDR3: TGCAGTGCTAGAGACTCAGGAGACCGGGAAAAACTGTTTTTT. It is translated as CSARDSGDREKLFF.

This clonotype was found a few times. J is TRBJ2-3 and V is TRBV19; D is undetermined. CDR3 length equals 12 residues. V dropped 6 bases and J dropped 5 bases, with 9 bases sitting between them. Germline CDR1 is LNHDA and CDR2 is SQIVND (reference sequence). The CDR3 reads CASSPVQDTQYF. CDR3 DNA sequence: TGTGCCAGTAGCCCCGTTCAAGATACGCAGTATTTT.

The chain employs TRBV28 and TRBJ1-1, with TRBD1 identical over 8 bases. The CDR3 sequence is 14 residues long. Per the germline V gene, CDR1 is MDHEN and CDR2 is SYDVKM. Germline trimming cut 11 bases from V and 0 bases from J; bases unmatched to any gene: 8. DNA for the CDR3: TGTGCCGGCGCGACAGGGGACGTGAACACTGAAGCTTTCTTT. Its translation is CAGATGDVNTEAFF.

The chain links TRBV19 to TRBJ2-2; 8 positions match TRBD2. After removal of 6 bases from V and 4 bases from J, the junction contained 7 bases not matched to a gene. The CDR3 is 15 amino acids. Germline V CDR1 and CDR2: LNHDA, SQIVND (reference sequence). Written as DNA, the CDR3 is TGTGCCAGTAGACCCAGCGGGAGTGGCACCGGGGAGCTGTTTTTT. Amino acids: CASRPSGSGTGELFF. The full variable domain, in which reference TRBV19 and TRBJ2-2 provide the parts outside the CDR3, is DGGITQSPKYLFRKEGQNVTLSCEQNLNHDAMYWYRQDPGQGLRLIYYSQIVNDFQKGDIAEGYSVSREKKESFPLTVTSAQKNPTAFYLCASRPSGSGTGELFFGEGSRLTVL.

The rearrangement joins TRBV27 to TRBJ2-7, with a possible D match to TRBD2 (5 bases). Between the trimmed V and J ends, which lost 6 bases and 4 bases, there was a span of 22 bases. CDR1 MNHEY and CDR2 SMNVEV come from the germline V gene (reference sequence). This CDR3 has 16 residues. As DNA, the CDR3 is TGTGCCAGCAGCCCCCAGCGTGGGAGAAACTCTTACGAGCAGTACTTC. Protein: CASSPQRGRNSYEQYF.

This clonotype was detected only a few times. The V call is TRBV6-2 or TRBV6-3, the J call TRBJ2-2; 10 nucleotides line up with TRBD2. The germline V gene has CDR1 MNHEY and CDR2 SVGEGT. V trimming: 2 bases; J trimming: 7 bases; junction bases outside the gene matches: 10. This CDR3 contains 17 residues. The chain's CDR3 is CASSYPVAGGPGGELFF. The CDR3 bases are TGTGCCAGCAGTTACCCGGTAGCGGGAGGTCCTGGCGGGGAGCTGTTTTTT.

This chain links TRBV20-1 with TRBJ1-2; TRBD1 matches at 7 bases. Germline lookup yields CDR1 DFQATT and CDR2 SNEGSKA (reference sequence). J gave up 0 bases and V 5 bases, and 3 bases lay outside the gene matches. The CDR3 is made up of 13 amino acids. The CDR3 sequence: CSAAGTANYGYTF. CDR3 sequence (DNA): TGCAGTGCTGCCGGGACAGCTAACTATGGCTACACCTTC.

V is TRBV19 and J is TRBJ2-5; TRBD1 agrees at 8 bases. V was pared by 6 bases and J by 5 bases, with 14 bases of the junction left unmatched. Germline CDR1 is LNHDA and CDR2 is SQIVND (reference sequence). This CDR3 has 16 amino acids. CDR3 loop: CASSKPSGGGKETQYF. CDR3 in DNA: TGTGCCAGTAGCAAACCCTCAGGGGGCGGAAAGGAGACCCAGTACTTC.

The chain uses TRBV2 and TRBJ1-6; possibly TRBD1 for D (5 bases). Between the trimmed V and J ends, which lost 6 bases and 0 bases, there was a span of 15 bases. The CDR3 covers 17 residues. Germline CDR1 and CDR2: SNHLY and FYNNEI. The CDR3 DNA reads TGTGCCAGCAGGAGGGCTGGGGCGAGCTCCTATAATTCACCCCTCCACTTT. Amino acids: CASRRAGASSYNSPLHF. Variable domain in full (rest from reference TRBV2 and TRBJ1-6): EPEVTQTPSHQVTQMGQEVILRCVPISNHLYFYWYRQILGQKVEFLVSFYNNEISEKSEIFDDQFSVERPDGSNFTLKIRSTKLEDSAMYFCASRRAGASSYNSPLHFGNGTRLTVT.

This sequence joins TRBV5-1 and TRBJ1-3; D not certain. The V end was cut by 1 base, the J end by 0 bases, with 5 bases between. The CDR3 consists of 14 residues. CDR1 and CDR2 (germline): SGHRS, YFSETQ. This CDR3 is CASSLTFSGNTIYF. CDR3 DNA sequence: TGCGCCAGCAGCTTGACATTCTCTGGAAACACCATATATTTT.

The table lists this clonotype with a few counts. V is TRBV20-1 and J is TRBJ2-2; the D is unclear. CDR1 and CDR2 from the germline V gene are DFQATT and SNEGSKA (reference sequence). Deletions cut 5 bases from V and 3 bases from J, with 13 bases between. The CDR3 has 14 amino acids. CDR3 sequence: CSAPQDTHTGELFF. The CDR3 DNA sequence: TGCAGTGCTCCCCAGGATACTCACACCGGGGAGCTGTTTTTT.

This clonotype rates as large. The CDR3 region has the DNA TGTGCCAGCATCGGGACTAGCGGGAGTGAGACCCAGTACTTC. As protein: CASIGTSGSETQYF. The genes are TRBV7-6 and TRBJ2-5, with TRBD2 identical over 14 bases. CDR1 is SGHVS and CDR2 is FNYEAQ in the germline V gene. J gave up 5 bases and V 7 bases, and 3 bases lay outside the gene matches. The CDR3 spans 14 residues.

V gene TRBV28 combines with J gene TRBJ2-3; the D gene could be TRBD1 or TRBD2 (5 bases each). This CDR3 is 16 amino acids long. Germline CDR1 is MDHEN and CDR2 is SYDVKM. Deletions cut 1 base from V and 4 bases from J, with 15 bases between. The CDR3 loop reads CASSLYSTRDPDTQYF. The CDR3 bases are TGTGCCAGCAGTTTATACTCTACCCGGGACCCAGATACGCAGTATTTT.

The sample holds a few counts of this clonotype. The chain uses TRBV20-1 and TRBJ1-2; the match to TRBD1 covers 7 bases. The CDR3 runs to 13 residues. With V trimmed by 6 bases and J by 7 bases, 11 bases remained unmatched. The germline CDR1 and CDR2 sequences are DFQATT and SNEGSKA (reference sequence). The CDR3 nucleotides are TGCAGTGCCGAGACAGGGAATTACGGTGGCTACACCTTC. It specifies CSAETGNYGGYTF.